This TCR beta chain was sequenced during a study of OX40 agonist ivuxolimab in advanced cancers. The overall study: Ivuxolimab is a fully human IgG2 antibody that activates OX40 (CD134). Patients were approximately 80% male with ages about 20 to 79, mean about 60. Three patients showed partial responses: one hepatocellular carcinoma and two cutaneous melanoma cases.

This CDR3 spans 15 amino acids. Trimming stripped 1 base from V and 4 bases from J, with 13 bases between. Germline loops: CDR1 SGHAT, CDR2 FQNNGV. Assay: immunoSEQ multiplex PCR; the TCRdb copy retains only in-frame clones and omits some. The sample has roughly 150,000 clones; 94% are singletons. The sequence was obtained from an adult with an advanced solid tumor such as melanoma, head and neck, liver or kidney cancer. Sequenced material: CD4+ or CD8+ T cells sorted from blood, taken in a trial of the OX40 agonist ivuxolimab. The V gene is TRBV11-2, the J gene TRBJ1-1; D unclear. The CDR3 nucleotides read TGTGCCAGCAGCTTAGGTGCAGGATATCTCACTGAAGCTTTCTTT. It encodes CASSLGAGYLTEAFF.